The rows below give T cell receptor beta chains drawn from one sample of a study of blood T cell repertoires in COVID-19. Clones were sequenced by immunoSEQ multiplex PCR, and TCRdb holds only the in-frame ones, with some missing. The table includes 200,000 to 300,000 clones, around four fifths detected once. Material for sequencing was peripheral blood. The source of these receptors is a woman of 80 years or more with acute or convalescent COVID-19. Each CDR3 is given with its conserved first and last residue. The D gene is left open where the match is weak. Only part of the rows carry a size: once, few, many, or a class if the clone is expanded.

D: TRBD2; V: TRBV29-1; J: TRBJ2-7; size: .; CDR3: CSVASGSYEQYF; DNA: TGCAGCGTCGCTAGCGGGAGCTACGAGCAGTACTTC
D: TRBD2; V: TRBV4-3; J: TRBJ2-2; size: .; CDR3: CASSLHTSGDGTGELFF; DNA: TGCGCCAGCAGCCTACATACTAGCGGGGATGGGACCGGGGAGCTGTTTTTT
D: TRBD1; V: TRBV11-2; J: TRBJ1-2; size: .; CDR3: CASSSQGTGHGYTF; DNA: TGTGCCAGCAGCTCCCAGGGGACAGGGCATGGCTACACCTTC
D: .; V: TRBV6-5; J: TRBJ1-1; size: .; CDR3: CASSYQGNMNTEAFF; DNA: TGTGCCAGCAGTTACCAGGGCAACATGAACACTGAAGCTTTCTTT
D: .; V: TRBV6-2/TRBV6-3; J: TRBJ2-3; size: .; CDR3: CASSYPISDTQYF; DNA: TGTGCCAGCAGTTACCCAATTTCAGATACGCAGTATTTT
D: TRBD1; V: TRBV29-1; J: TRBJ1-3; size: .; CDR3: CSVLDRGTDGDTIYF; DNA: TGCAGCGTACTGGACAGGGGGACTGATGGCGACACCATATATTTT
D: TRBD1; V: TRBV2; J: TRBJ2-3; size: .; CDR3: CASSLTSWTGGIGDTQYF; DNA: TGTGCCAGCAGCCTAACCTCTTGGACAGGGGGGATCGGAGATACGCAGTATTTT
D: TRBD1; V: TRBV6-2/TRBV6-3; J: TRBJ2-7; size: .; CDR3: CASSTYSRGSYEQYF; DNA: TGTGCCAGCAGTACCTATAGCAGGGGGTCCTACGAGCAGTACTTC
D: .; V: TRBV18; J: TRBJ1-4; size: .; CDR3: CASSPYILGERGTNEKLFF; DNA: TGTGCCAGCTCACCATACATCCTTGGTGAGCGAGGGACTAATGAAAAACTGTTTTTT
D: .; V: TRBV7-2; J: TRBJ2-3; size: .; CDR3: CASSLDIDTDTQYF; DNA: TGTGCCAGCAGCTTAGATATAGATACAGATACGCAGTATTTT
D: .; V: TRBV28; J: TRBJ1-1; size: .; CDR3: CASSLHSPSTTEAFF; DNA: TGTGCCAGCAGTTTACACTCCCCCTCTACTACTGAAGCTTTCTTT
D: TRBD1; V: TRBV7-2; J: TRBJ1-4; size: .; CDR3: CASSSGTGYEKLFF; DNA: TGTGCCAGCAGCTCTGGGACAGGGTACGAAAAACTGTTTTTT
D: TRBD2; V: TRBV6-2/TRBV6-3; J: TRBJ2-7; size: .; CDR3: CASSQGLAGARSYEQYF; DNA: TGTGCCAGCAGCCAGGGACTAGCGGGAGCGAGGTCCTACGAGCAGTACTTC
D: .; V: TRBV5-1; J: TRBJ2-1; size: few; CDR3: CASTLTGDSSYNEQFF; DNA: TGCGCCAGCACCCTTACGGGCGACAGCTCCTACAATGAGCAGTTCTTC
D: .; V: TRBV2; J: TRBJ1-5; size: .; CDR3: CASSVGEQPQHF; DNA: TGTGCCAGCAGTGTCGGGGAACAGCCCCAGCATTTT
D: TRBD2; V: TRBV2; J: TRBJ2-3; size: .; CDR3: CASRGTSGRTDTQYF; DNA: TGTGCCAGCAGGGGGACTAGCGGGAGGACAGATACGCAGTATTTT
D: TRBD2; V: TRBV18; J: TRBJ2-3; size: .; CDR3: CASSPGLAGAADTQYF; DNA: TGTGCCAGCTCACCAGGACTAGCGGGAGCAGCAGATACGCAGTATTTT
D: .; V: TRBV15; J: TRBJ2-1; size: .; CDR3: CATSRGSYNEQFF; DNA: TGTGCCACCAGCAGAGGCAGTTACAATGAGCAGTTCTTC
D: .; V: TRBV9; J: TRBJ1-6; size: .; CDR3: CASSSQEGASSPLHF; DNA: TGTGCCAGCAGCTCACAGGAGGGCGCGAGTTCACCCCTCCACTTT
D: TRBD2; V: TRBV7-9; J: TRBJ2-2; size: .; CDR3: CASSSSGVGFTGELFF; DNA: TGTGCCAGCAGCTCAAGCGGGGTGGGTTTCACCGGGGAGCTGTTTTTT
D: TRBD1; V: TRBV9; J: TRBJ1-3; size: .; CDR3: CASSVDGTGENTIYF; DNA: TGTGCCAGCAGCGTAGACGGGACAGGGGAGAACACCATATATTTT
D: TRBD1; V: TRBV7-2; J: TRBJ2-1; size: .; CDR3: CASSLDWTGNNEQFF; DNA: TGTGCCAGCAGCTTAGATTGGACAGGGAACAATGAGCAGTTCTTC
D: .; V: TRBV20-1; J: TRBJ2-1; size: once; CDR3: CSAKSNEQFF; DNA: TGCAGTGCTAAGAGCAATGAGCAGTTCTTC
D: .; V: TRBV9; J: TRBJ1-6; size: .; CDR3: CASSGALSPLHF; DNA: TGTGCCAGCAGCGGGGCCCTTTCACCCCTCCACTTT
D: .; V: TRBV3-1/TRBV3-2; J: TRBJ1-1; size: .; CDR3: CASSLLGGEDTEAFF; DNA: TGTGCCAGCAGCCTCCTTGGGGGGGAAGACACTGAAGCTTTCTTT